The following is a T cell receptor (beta chain) sequence with its context. Its target is not known. This CDR3 has 15 residues. V was shortened by 1 base and J by 0 bases, with 7 bases between the two germline ends. CDR1 and CDR2 (germline): KGHSH, LQKENI. The data originate from a study of T-cell reconstitution after alpha-beta-depleted transplantation in children. Unique molecular identifiers featured in how the TCRbeta library was prepared. TCRdb reprocessed the PCR reads via MiXCR and lists one record per CDR3 protein. The sample carries nearly 200,000 distinct CDR3 sequences, 5% to 7.5% recorded once. Broader study findings: From surviving recipient T cells and thymic progenitors came the high day-60 TCRbeta diversity observed in some patients. The main origin of T-cell counts and diversity one year after transplant was newly produced T cells.

The specimen comprised PBMCs, sampled before TCRalphabeta/CD19-depleted stem cell transplant. This receptor was obtained from a girl less than two years old with combined immunodeficiency, due to receive a stem cell transplant. V gene TRBV18 combines with J gene TRBJ1-3; D unresolved. CDR3 loop: CASSPLTFSGNTIYF. CDR3 coding DNA: TGTGCCAGCTCACCACTGACGTTCTCTGGAAACACCATATATTTT.